This T cell receptor beta chain was sequenced in a study of cytomegalovirus exposure and HLA in healthy donors. Germline lookup yields CDR1 MDHEN and CDR2 SYDVKM. V dropped 7 bases and J dropped 6; count of bases not matched to a gene: 7. The CDR3 spans 13 residues. Primers included in the PCR were 60 Vbeta and 13 Jbeta primers. Clones were read by immunoSEQ multiplex PCR, and TCRdb kept only the in-frame ones, dropping some. This sample yields tens of thousands of clones, of which about 70% are seen a single time; 7.5% to 8% belongs to the top ten. The genes are TRBV28 and TRBJ2-3, with TRBD2 matching 7 bases. Source material: PBMCs. The TCR was taken from a man aged 35 to 55 in good health and CMV-seropositive. CDR3 sequence: CASTAGVGDTQYF. CDR3 in DNA: TGTGCCAGCACGGCGGGAGTAGGTGATACGCAGTATTTT.